These 6 T cell receptor beta chains originate from one sample sequenced in a study of blood T cell repertoires in COVID-19. Sequenced by immunoSEQ multiplex PCR; TCRdb stores in-frame clones only, minus some. Of about 170,000 clones listed, approximately 79% are singletons. Sequenced material: peripheral blood. Receptor source: an elderly woman with acute or convalescent COVID-19.

The V gene is TRBV18, the J gene TRBJ2-6, with TRBD1 matching over 12 bases. Germline V lookup: CDR1 KGHSH, CDR2 LQKENI. Trimming removed 2 bases from V and 3 bases from J; junction bases left unmatched: 8. The CDR3 runs to 19 residues. For the CDR3, the DNA is TGTGCCAGCTCACCAATCAAGGGACAGGGGGCTTTTGGGGCCAACGTCCTGACTTTC. Translating gives CASSPIKGQGAFGANVLTF.

The chain couples TRBV2 to TRBJ2-5; the match to TRBD2 covers 10 bases. With 6 bases clipped from V and 4 bases from J, the junction kept 11 bases outside the gene matches. Germline lookup yields CDR1 SNHLY and CDR2 FYNNEI. The CDR3 covers 16 residues. CDR3 protein: CASRLLGLAGVETQYF. The DNA of the CDR3 is TGTGCCAGCAGGCTCCTAGGGCTAGCGGGAGTAGAGACCCAGTACTTC.

This chain uses TRBV27 with TRBJ1-3; D unclear. CDR1 MNHEY and CDR2 SMNVEV come from the germline V gene (reference sequence). V lost 5 bases, J lost 3 bases, and 11 bases lay in between. The CDR3 consists of 14 residues. CDR3 coding DNA: TGTGCCAGCAGTCTGCGGGCCTTTGGAAACACCATATATTTT. This encodes CASSLRAFGNTIYF.

The chain recombines TRBV28 with TRBJ1-5; D ambiguous. The CDR3 runs to 12 residues. V was trimmed by 6 bases and J by 5 bases, leaving 8 bases between them. Germline V gene sequence: CDR1 MDHEN, CDR2 SYDVKM. CDR3 protein: CASRQQDQPQHF. CDR3 nucleotide sequence: TGTGCCAGCAGACAGCAAGATCAGCCCCAGCATTTT. The full variable domain, with the rest looked up from reference TRBV28 and TRBJ1-5, is DVKVTQSSRYLVKRTGEKVFLECVQDMDHENMFWYRQDPGLGLRLIYFSYDVKMKEKGDIPEGYSVSREKKERFSLILESASTNQTSMYLCASRQQDQPQHFGDGTRLSIL.

The chain links TRBV28 to TRBJ1-4; D is ambiguous. The germline V gene has CDR1 MDHEN and CDR2 SYDVKM. V lost 0 bases, J lost 0 bases, and 5 bases lay in between. CDR3 length: 15 amino acids. The CDR3 loop reads CASSLWAATNEKLFF. For the CDR3, the DNA is TGTGCCAGCAGTTTATGGGCGGCAACTAATGAAAAACTGTTTTTT.

This clone was counted only a few times. The rearrangement links TRBV5-1 to TRBJ2-3, with 11 bases identical to TRBD1. V trimming: 4 bases; J trimming: 2 bases; junction bases outside the gene matches: 9. Germline CDR1 is SGHRS and CDR2 is YFSETQ. The CDR3 is 17 residues long. As DNA, the CDR3 is TGCGCCAGCAGCGCTCATCATGGACAGGGGGCCACAGATACGCAGTATTTT. Amino acid sequence: CASSAHHGQGATDTQYF.